This record concerns one T cell receptor (beta chain) sequence. The data were taken from a study of cytomegalovirus exposure and HLA in healthy donors. The PCR employed 60 Vbeta primers together with 13 Jbeta primers. Sequenced by immunoSEQ multiplex PCR; TCRdb stores in-frame clones only, minus some. The repertoire holds under 150,000 clones, almost 80% seen once, with 1.5% to 2% in the top ten. Sequenced: PBMCs. This sequence was found in a woman aged 30 to 39 in good health and CMV-seronegative.

The CDR3 nucleotides are TGCGCCATACAGGTACCCGAAGAGACCCAGTACTTC. This codes for CAIQVPEETQYF. This chain connects TRBV23-1 to TRBJ2-5; a possible D gene is TRBD1 (5 bases). TRBV23-1 is sorted into the ORF group, with uncertain function. This CDR3 is 12 amino acids long. V lost 10 bases and J lost 3, with 12 bases in between.